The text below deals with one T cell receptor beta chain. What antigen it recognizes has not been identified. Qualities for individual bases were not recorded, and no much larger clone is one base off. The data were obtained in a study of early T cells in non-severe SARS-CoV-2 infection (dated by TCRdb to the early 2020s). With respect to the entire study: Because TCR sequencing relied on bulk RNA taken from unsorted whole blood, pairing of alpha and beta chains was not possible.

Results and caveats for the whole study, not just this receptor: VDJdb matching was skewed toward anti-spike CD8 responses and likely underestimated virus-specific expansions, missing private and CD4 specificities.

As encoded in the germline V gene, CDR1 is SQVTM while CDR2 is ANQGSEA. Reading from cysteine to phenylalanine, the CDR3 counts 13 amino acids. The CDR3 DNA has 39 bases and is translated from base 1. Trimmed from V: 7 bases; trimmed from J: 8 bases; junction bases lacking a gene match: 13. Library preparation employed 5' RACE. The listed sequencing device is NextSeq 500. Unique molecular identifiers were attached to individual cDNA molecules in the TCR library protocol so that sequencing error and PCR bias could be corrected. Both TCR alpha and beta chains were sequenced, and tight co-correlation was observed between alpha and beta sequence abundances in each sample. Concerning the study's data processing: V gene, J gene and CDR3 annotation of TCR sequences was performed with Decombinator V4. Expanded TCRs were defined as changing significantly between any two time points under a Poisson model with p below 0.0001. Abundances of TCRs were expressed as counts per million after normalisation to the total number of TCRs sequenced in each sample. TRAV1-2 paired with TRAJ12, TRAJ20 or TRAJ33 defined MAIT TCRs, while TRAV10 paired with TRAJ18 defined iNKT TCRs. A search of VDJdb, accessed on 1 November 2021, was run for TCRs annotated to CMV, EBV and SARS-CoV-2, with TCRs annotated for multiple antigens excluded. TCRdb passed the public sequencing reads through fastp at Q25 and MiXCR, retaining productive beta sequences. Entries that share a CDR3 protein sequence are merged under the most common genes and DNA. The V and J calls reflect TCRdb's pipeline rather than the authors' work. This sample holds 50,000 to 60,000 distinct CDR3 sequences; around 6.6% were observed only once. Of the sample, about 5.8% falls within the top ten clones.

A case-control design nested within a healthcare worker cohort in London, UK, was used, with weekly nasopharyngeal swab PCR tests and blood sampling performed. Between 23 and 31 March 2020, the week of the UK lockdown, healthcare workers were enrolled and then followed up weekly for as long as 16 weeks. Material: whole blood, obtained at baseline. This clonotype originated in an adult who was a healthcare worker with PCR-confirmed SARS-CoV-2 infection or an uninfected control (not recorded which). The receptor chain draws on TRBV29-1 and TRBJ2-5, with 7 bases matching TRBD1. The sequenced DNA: TGCAGCGGGGGATTTGGACAGGACGAAACCCAGTACTTC. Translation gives CSGGFGQDETQYF.